These 14 T cell receptor beta chains were sequenced from one sample in a study of T cell changes during pregnancy in multiple sclerosis. Repertoires were generated with immunoSEQ multiplex PCR, while TCRdb's copy carries only in-frame clones and drops some. Among 50,000 to 65,000 clones, approximately 91% were seen once, and the ten largest hold approximately 1.8%. Specimen: peripheral blood, collected after pregnancy. The receptors derive from a female donor with multiple sclerosis, enrolled in a pregnancy study.

The genes are TRBV19 and TRBJ1-2; TRBD1 aligns across 9 bases. V shed 10 bases, J shed 4 bases, and the junction held 4 bases outside the gene matches. Germline V gives CDR1 LNHDA, CDR2 SQIVND (reference sequence). The CDR3 consists of 12 residues. DNA of the CDR3: TGTGCCACCGAGGGACAGGGCTATGGCTACACCTTC. Translation gives CATEGQGYGYTF.

The J gene is TRBJ1-1, the V gene TRBV7-9; weak D call: TRBD1 (6 bases). Trimming pared 6 bases from V and 6 bases from J, leaving 17 bases between. Germline V gene data show CDR1 as SEHNR and CDR2 as FQNEAQ (reference sequence). CDR3 length: 14 amino acids. CDR3 region: CASRPKTRGPEAFF. DNA for the CDR3: TGTGCCAGCAGACCGAAGACCAGGGGCCCTGAAGCTTTCTTT.

V and J are TRBV4-2 and TRBJ2-7; possibly TRBD2 for D (6 bases). CDR1 and CDR2 (germline): LGHNA, YNFKEQ. Trimming took 3 bases from V and 0 from J, leaving 6 bases between them. CDR3 length: 13 amino acids. The CDR3 is CASSQTSSYEQYF. The CDR3 bases are TGTGCCAGCAGCCAGACTAGCTCCTACGAGCAGTACTTC.

A few counts support this clone. The rearrangement joins TRBV5-5 to TRBJ2-7, with D possibly TRBD1 on 6 matching bases. Germline V CDR1 and CDR2: SGHKS, YYEKEE (reference sequence). The length of the CDR3 is 15 residues. V was trimmed by 0 bases and J by 4 bases, leaving 14 bases between them. The CDR3 region has the DNA TGTGCCAGCAGCTTGGCAGGGGTGAACCAGTACGAGCAGTACTTC. Protein: CASSLAGVNQYEQYF.

The genes are TRBV7-9 and TRBJ1-1, with TRBD1 as a possible D gene (6 bases). The CDR3 covers 13 residues. Germline assignment: CDR1 SEHNR and CDR2 FQNEAQ (reference sequence). Trimming cost V 5 bases and J 5 bases, with 12 bases left between them. DNA for the CDR3: TGTGCCAGCAGCCGTACAGGGAAGACTGAAGCTTTCTTT. Amino acids: CASSRTGKTEAFF.

The rearrangement links TRBV1 to TRBJ2-7; TRBD2, as called in the table, went unchecked against the DNA. TRBV1 counts as a pseudogene. This CDR3 comprises 15 residues. CDR3 DNA: TGCACCAGCAGCCAGGCCTCGCGGGGGGCCTACGAGCAGTACTTC. This translates into CTSSQASRGAYEQYF.

This clone was detected only once. CDR3 sequence reads: CAWQTGGRTQYF. CDR3 bases: TGTGCCTGGCAAACCGGCGGCCGTACGCAGTATTTT. The V and J genes are TRBV30 and TRBJ2-3; D remains unclear. Germline values: CDR1 GTSNPN, CDR2 SVGIG (reference sequence). The CDR3 covers 12 residues. The V end lost 5 bases, the J end lost 8 bases, and 14 bases lay between the germline ends. The variable domain in full, with the rest retrieved from reference TRBV30 and TRBJ2-3, is SQTIHQWPATLVQPVGSPLSLECTVEGTSNPNLYWYRQAAGRGLQLLFYSVGIGQISSEVPQNLSASRPQDRQFILSSKKLLLSDSGFYLCAWQTGGRTQYFGPGTRLTVL.

V and J are TRBV7-2 and TRBJ1-5, with TRBD1 as a possible D gene (5 bases). Germline CDR1 and CDR2: SGHTA and FQGNSA. V was shortened by 2 bases and J by 4 bases, with 6 bases between the two germline ends. The CDR3 spans 13 residues. CDR3 sequence reads: CASSLQGNQPQHF. The CDR3 nucleotides read TGTGCCAGCAGCTTACAGGGAAATCAGCCCCAGCATTTT.

The chain has TRBV7-6 and TRBJ2-2; 12 bases match TRBD2. The CDR3 is made up of 16 amino acids. Germline V gene lookup returns CDR1 SGHVS and CDR2 FNYEAQ. J gave up 1 base and V 5 bases, and 2 bases lay outside the gene matches. This CDR3 reads CASSLGLAGNTGELFF. Here the CDR3 DNA reads TGTGCCAGCAGCCTGGGACTAGCGGGGAACACCGGGGAGCTGTTTTTT.

The chain carries TRBV7-8 and TRBJ2-3, with 11 bases that match TRBD2. J was trimmed by 7 bases and V by 5 bases; bases with no gene match: 8. The germline gives CDR1 SGHVS, CDR2 FQNEAQ. This CDR3 contains 15 residues. The DNA of the CDR3 is TGTGCCAGCAGCATAACTAGCGGGGGTGACTATACGCAGTATTTT. Translation gives CASSITSGGDYTQYF.

The chain joins TRBV5-4 to TRBJ2-7; D may be TRBD2 (5 bases). V was pared by 2 bases and J by 3 bases, with 9 bases between. Germline CDR1 and CDR2: SGHNT and YYREEE (reference sequence). CDR3 length equals 13 residues. The CDR3 here is CASSFVGSYEQYF. The CDR3 DNA reads as TGTGCCAGCAGCTTCGTGGGGAGCTACGAGCAGTACTTC.

This chain links TRBV7-2 with TRBJ2-3; 12 bases line up with TRBD2. Germline V lookup: CDR1 SGHTA, CDR2 FQGNSA. V lost 3 bases and J lost 3; bases outside the gene matches: 4. The CDR3 length is 16 residues. CDR3 DNA sequence: TGTGCCAGCAGCTTTACTAGCGGGGGGAGAACAGATACGCAGTATTTT. Translated: CASSFTSGGRTDTQYF.

The J gene is TRBJ1-4, the V gene TRBV7-9, with D possibly TRBD1 on 6 matching bases. Per germline, CDR1 SEHNR and CDR2 FQNEAQ (reference sequence). V was pared by 1 base and J by 4 bases, with 10 bases between. CDR3 size: 15 residues. CDR3 bases: TGTGCCAGCAGCTTAGGGACAGCCGTTAATGAAAAACTGTTTTTT. It specifies CASSLGTAVNEKLFF.

V gene TRBV2 combines with J gene TRBJ2-7; 8 bases are a match to TRBD1. Germline V gene lookup returns CDR1 SNHLY and CDR2 FYNNEI. The CDR3 covers 12 residues. Unmatched junction bases numbered 2, after V lost 6 bases and J lost 4 bases. CDR3 nucleotides: TGTGCCAGCAGACAGGGGGTATACGAGCAGTACTTC. Protein: CASRQGVYEQYF.